The table lists the clone carrying this T cell receptor (beta chain) with many counts. The source of the sample is a study of CD8 T cells in ankylosing spondylitis. Quantitative barcoded 5'-RACE was used to prepare TCR beta libraries. TCRdb analysed the 5' RACE reads with MiXCR anew, one entry per CDR3 protein. This sample has around 120,000 distinct CDR3 sequences, with approximately 15% found just once. The source material was blood, either unsorted or a sorted T cell fraction (not recorded which). This TCR was recovered from a female donor with ankylosing spondylitis or in good health (not recorded which).

The CDR3 loop is CASSYSMRSSGANVLTF. The DNA for the CDR3 is TGTGCCAGCAGTTACTCGATGCGGAGCTCTGGGGCCAACGTCCTGACTTTC. The chain combines TRBV6-5 with TRBJ2-6; no firm D call. The CDR3 runs to 17 residues. Germline CDR1 is MNHEY and CDR2 is SVGAGI. Trimming left V 0 bases short and J 0 bases short, with 9 bases between.